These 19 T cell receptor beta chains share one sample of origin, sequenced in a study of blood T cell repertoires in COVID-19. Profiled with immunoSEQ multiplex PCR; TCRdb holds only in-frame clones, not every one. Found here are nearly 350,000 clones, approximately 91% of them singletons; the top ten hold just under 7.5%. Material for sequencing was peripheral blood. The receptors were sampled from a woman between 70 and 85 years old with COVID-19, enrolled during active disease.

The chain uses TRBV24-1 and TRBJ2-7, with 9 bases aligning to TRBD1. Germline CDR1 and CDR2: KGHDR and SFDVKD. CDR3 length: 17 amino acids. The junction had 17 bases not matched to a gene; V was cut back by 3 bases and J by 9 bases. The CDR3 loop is CATSDPNNPGQGTVQYF. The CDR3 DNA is TGTGCCACCAGTGATCCTAACAATCCGGGACAGGGAACTGTGCAGTACTTC.

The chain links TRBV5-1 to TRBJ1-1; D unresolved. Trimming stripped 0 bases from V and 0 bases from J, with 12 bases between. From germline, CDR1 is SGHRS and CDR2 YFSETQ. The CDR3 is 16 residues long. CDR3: CASSLERGEMNTEAFF. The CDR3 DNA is TGCGCCAGCAGCTTGGAGCGGGGTGAGATGAACACTGAAGCTTTCTTT.

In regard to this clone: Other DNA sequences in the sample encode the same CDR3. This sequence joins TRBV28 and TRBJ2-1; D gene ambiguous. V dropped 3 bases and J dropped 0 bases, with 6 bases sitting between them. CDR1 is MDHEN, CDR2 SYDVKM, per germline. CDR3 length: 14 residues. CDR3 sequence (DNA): TGTGCCAGCAGTTTCGGTGGCTCCTACAATGAGCAGTTCTTC. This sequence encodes CASSFGGSYNEQFF. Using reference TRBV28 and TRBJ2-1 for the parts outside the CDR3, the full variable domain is DVKVTQSSRYLVKRTGEKVFLECVQDMDHENMFWYRQDPGLGLRLIYFSYDVKMKEKGDIPEGYSVSREKKERFSLILESASTNQTSMYLCASSFGGSYNEQFFGPGTRLTVL.

Written as DNA, the CDR3 is TGTGCCAGTAGTATGGGACTAGCGGGGGGCCTTCAGTACTTC. This translates into CASSMGLAGGLQYF. The rearrangement uses TRBV19 and TRBJ2-5; 15 bases align to TRBD2. The CDR3 covers 14 residues. The germline V gene encodes CDR1 LNHDA and CDR2 SQIVND (reference sequence). V was pared by 3 bases and J by 11 bases, with 4 bases of the junction left unmatched.

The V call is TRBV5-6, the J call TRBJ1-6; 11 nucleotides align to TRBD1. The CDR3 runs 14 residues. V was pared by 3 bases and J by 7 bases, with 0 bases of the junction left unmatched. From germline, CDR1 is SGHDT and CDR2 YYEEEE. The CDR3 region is CASSWDRGNSPLHF. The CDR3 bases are TGTGCCAGCAGCTGGGACAGGGGGAATTCACCCCTCCACTTT.

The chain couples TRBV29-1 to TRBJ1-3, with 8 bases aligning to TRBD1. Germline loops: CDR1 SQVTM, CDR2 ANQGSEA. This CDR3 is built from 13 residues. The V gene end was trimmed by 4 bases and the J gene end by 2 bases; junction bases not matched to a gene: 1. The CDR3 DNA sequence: TGCAGCGTTGCGACAGGGGCTGGAAACACCATATATTTT. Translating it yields CSVATGAGNTIYF.

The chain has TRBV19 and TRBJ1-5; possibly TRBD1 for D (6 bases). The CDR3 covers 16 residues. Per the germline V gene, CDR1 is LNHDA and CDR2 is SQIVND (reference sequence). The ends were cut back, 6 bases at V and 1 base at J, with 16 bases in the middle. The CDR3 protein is CASSTPRGTSNQPQHF. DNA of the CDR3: TGTGCCAGTAGCACTCCGAGGGGGACGAGCAATCAGCCCCAGCATTTT.

The CDR3 loop is CASSVAVGGPGNTIYF. The CDR3 coding sequence is TGTGCCAGCAGCGTAGCTGTGGGGGGACCTGGAAACACCATATATTTT. The chain couples TRBV9 to TRBJ1-3, with a tentative D call TRBD1 (5 bases). Germline CDR1 SGDLS, CDR2 YYNGEE. The CDR3 is 16 amino acids. V was pared by 0 bases and J by 2 bases, with 12 bases between.

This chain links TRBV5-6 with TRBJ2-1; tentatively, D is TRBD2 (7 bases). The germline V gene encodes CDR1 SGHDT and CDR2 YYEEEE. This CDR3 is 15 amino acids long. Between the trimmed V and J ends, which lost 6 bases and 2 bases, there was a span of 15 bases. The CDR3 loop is CASILGGATYNEQFF. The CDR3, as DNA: TGTGCCAGCATCCTAGGGGGGGCAACCTACAATGAGCAGTTCTTC. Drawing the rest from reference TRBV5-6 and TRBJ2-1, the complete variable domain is DAGVTQSPTHLIKTRGQQVTLRCSPKSGHDTVSWYQQALGQGPQFIFQYYEEEERQRGNFPDRFSGHQFPNYSSELNVNALLLGDSALYLCASILGGATYNEQFFGPGTRLTVL.

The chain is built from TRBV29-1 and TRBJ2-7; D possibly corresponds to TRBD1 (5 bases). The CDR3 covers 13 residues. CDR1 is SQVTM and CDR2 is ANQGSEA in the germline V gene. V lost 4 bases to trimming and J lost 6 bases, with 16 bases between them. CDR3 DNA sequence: TGCAGCGTTGTAAGGTATCAGGGTTCCGAGCAGTACTTC. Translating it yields CSVVRYQGSEQYF.

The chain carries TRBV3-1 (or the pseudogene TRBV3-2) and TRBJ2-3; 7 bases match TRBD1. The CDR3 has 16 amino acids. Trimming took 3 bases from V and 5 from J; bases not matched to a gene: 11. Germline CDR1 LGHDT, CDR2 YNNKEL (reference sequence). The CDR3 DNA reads TGTGCCAGCAGCCATGTCTCAGGGGGATCAAGAGATACGCAGTATTTT. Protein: CASSHVSGGSRDTQYF.

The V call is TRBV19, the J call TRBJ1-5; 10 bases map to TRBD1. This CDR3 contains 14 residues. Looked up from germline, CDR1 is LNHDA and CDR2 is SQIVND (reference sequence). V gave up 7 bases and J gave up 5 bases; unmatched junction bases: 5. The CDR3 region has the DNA TGTGCCAGTACCCCGGGACAGGGGTATCAGCCCCAGCATTTT. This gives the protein CASTPGQGYQPQHF.

Here the CDR3 reads CASSQGHGQGNQPQHF. In nucleotides, the CDR3 is TGCGCCAGCAGCCAAGGTCACGGACAGGGCAATCAGCCCCAGCATTTT. The chain links TRBV4-3 to TRBJ1-5, with 7 bases that match TRBD1. The CDR3 runs 16 residues. Germline CDR1 reads LGHNA; CDR2 reads YSLEER. V trimming: 1 base; J trimming: 2 bases; junction bases outside the gene matches: 5.

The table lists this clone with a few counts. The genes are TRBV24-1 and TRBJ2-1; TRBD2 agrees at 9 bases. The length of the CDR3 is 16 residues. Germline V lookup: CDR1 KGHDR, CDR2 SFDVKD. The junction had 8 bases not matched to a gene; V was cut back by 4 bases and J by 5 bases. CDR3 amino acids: CATSEQAGGYHNEQFF. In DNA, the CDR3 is TGTGCCACCAGTGAGCAAGCGGGGGGTTATCACAATGAGCAGTTCTTC.

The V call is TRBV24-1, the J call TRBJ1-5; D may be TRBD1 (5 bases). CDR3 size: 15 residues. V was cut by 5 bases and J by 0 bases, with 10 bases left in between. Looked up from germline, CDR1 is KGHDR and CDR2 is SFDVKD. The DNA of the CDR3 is TGTGCCACCAGTGTCAGGGCAGATAGCAATCAGCCCCAGCATTTT. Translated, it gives CATSVRADSNQPQHF.

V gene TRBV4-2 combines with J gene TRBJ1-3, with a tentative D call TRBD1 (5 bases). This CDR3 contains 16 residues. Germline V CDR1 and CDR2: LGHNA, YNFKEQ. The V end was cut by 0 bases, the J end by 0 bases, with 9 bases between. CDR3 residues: CASSQEDMRSGNTIYF. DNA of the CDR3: TGTGCCAGCAGCCAAGAGGACATGCGCTCTGGAAACACCATATATTTT.

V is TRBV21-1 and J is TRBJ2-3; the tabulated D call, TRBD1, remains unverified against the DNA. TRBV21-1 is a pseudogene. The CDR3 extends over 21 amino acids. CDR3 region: CASSKEEGLRGHGSSTDTQYF. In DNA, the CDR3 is TGTGCCAGCAGCAAAGAAGAAGGTTTGAGGGGACATGGATCCAGCACAGATACGCAGTATTTT.

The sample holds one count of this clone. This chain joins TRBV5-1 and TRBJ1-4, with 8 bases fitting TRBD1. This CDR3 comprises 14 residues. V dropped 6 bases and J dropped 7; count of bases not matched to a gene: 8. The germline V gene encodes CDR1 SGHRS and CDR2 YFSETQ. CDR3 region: CASTTGTGGEKLFF. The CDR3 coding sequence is TGCGCCAGCACCACTGGGACAGGAGGTGAAAAACTGTTTTTT.

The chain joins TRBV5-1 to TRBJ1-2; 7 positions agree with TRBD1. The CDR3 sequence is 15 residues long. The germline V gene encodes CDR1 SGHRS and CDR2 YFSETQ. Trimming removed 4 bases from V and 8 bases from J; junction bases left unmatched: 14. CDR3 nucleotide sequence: TGCGCCAGCAGCACCCAGACAGGGACCGATGGGGGCTACACCTTC. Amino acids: CASSTQTGTDGGYTF. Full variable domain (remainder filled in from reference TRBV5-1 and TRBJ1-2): KAGVTQTPRYLIKTRGQQVTLSCSPISGHRSVSWYQQTPGQGLQFLFEYFSETQRNKGNFPGRFSGRQFSNSRSEMNVSTLELGDSALYLCASSTQTGTDGGYTFGSGTRLTVV.